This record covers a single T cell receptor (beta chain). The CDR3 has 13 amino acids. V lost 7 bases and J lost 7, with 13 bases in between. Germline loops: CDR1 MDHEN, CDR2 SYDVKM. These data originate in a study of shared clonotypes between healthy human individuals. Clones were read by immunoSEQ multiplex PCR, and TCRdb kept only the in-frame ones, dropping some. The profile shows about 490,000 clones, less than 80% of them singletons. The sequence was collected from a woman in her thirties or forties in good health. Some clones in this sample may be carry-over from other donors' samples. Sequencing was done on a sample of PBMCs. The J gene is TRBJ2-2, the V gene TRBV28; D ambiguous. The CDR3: CASNWRSSGELFF. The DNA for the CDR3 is TGTGCCAGCAATTGGCGTAGTAGCGGGGAGCTGTTTTTT.